The text below deals with one TCR beta chain. It lacks a known antigen. No per-base quality is available; no much larger clone lies one base away. The data stem from a study of T cell responses to AZD1222 COVID-19 vaccine listed by TCRdb under 2021. Regarding the complete study: AZD1222 recipients whose second dose came at about 4 weeks and those whose second dose came at about 12 weeks were combined into one group, since spike-specific TCR depth and breadth did not differ between the two schedules. TCR sequencing was performed for roughly 240 trial participants, of whom about 210 were given two doses of AZD1222 and approximately 26 were given two doses of MenACWY control vaccine. Trial participants were enrolled by age into 18-55, 56-69 and 70-plus year subgroups, with 148, 28 and 57 TCR-sequenced participants respectively. Beyond this particular receptor, the publication reports: Most participants were white British and females outnumbered males, and the authors suggested that clonal diversity may have been underestimated. Spike-specific TCR breadth and depth rose significantly after two AZD1222 doses compared with day 0 and with MenACWY recipients. The 56-69-year group was small, and its depth increase did not reach significance, likely because of low power. Vaccine-associated CD4 TCRs spanned the whole spike protein, with dominant responses in regions 160-218 and 743-854. Epitopes outside the regions mutated in the B.1.351 and B.1.1.7 variants were reportedly recognized by nearly half of the unique spike-specific TCRs. Because no samples from the day 14 peak response were available, repertoires could be characterized only after the peak T cell response. Only six AZD1222 recipients were SARS-CoV-2 seropositive at baseline, limiting conclusions about previously exposed vaccinees.

V gives up 5 bases and J gives up 3 bases, and the segment between their germline ends measures 10 bases. CDR1 KGHSH and CDR2 LQKENI are derived from the germline V gene. The cysteine opens and the phenylalanine closes a CDR3 of 13 amino acids. Only the CDR3 portion is preserved as DNA: 39 bases, with reading frame beginning at the first base. Taken with the paper, the label for time point translates to: baseline before first vaccination. Vaccinee samples were obtained from the UK trials COV001 and COV002, which included a single-blind randomized controlled phase 2/3 trial of AZD1222 (ChAdOx1 nCoV-19) in healthy adults. For TCRbeta chain sequencing, PBMC samples from trial participants were taken at day 0 and at day 28 after the second dose. The CDR3 regions of human TCRbeta chains were analyzed by immunosequencing. Per the source publication's procedure: TCRs in the repertoires were matched against a reference library of SARS-CoV-2-specific TCRs that had been generated with the MIRA antigen-specificity platform. Breadth meant the fraction of unique TCRs that were SARS-CoV-2-associated, whereas depth meant the fraction of total T cells that were SARS-CoV-2-associated. Using the MIRA data, every spike-specific TCR was mapped to the spike region that the TCR reacted to and assigned to either a CD4 or a CD8 class. Log10-transformed breadth and depth values were compared by one-way ANOVA with Sidak's multiple comparisons tests. TCRdb took over this immuneACCESS table, retaining in-frame rearrangements with V and J assigned. Such tables are incomplete; in checked studies, under half of the missing clones stem from an unresolved V gene, and the remainder is unexplained. The DNA gave D and trimming, while V, J and clone size come from that table. The sample table lists approximately 50,000 clones, around 80% of them with a count of one. Roughly 7.2% of the sample is held by the ten biggest clonotypes.

This receptor was identified in an adult in good health. This sample comprised peripheral blood, obtained on day 0 of AZD1222 vaccination. Here the chain combines TRBV18 and TRBJ2-5; the D call is tentative, TRBD1 or TRBD2, as each matches 6 bases. CDR3 loop: CASSEGGEETQYF. In nucleotide form, the sequence is TGTGCCAGCTCAGAGGGGGGCGAAGAGACCCAGTACTTC.